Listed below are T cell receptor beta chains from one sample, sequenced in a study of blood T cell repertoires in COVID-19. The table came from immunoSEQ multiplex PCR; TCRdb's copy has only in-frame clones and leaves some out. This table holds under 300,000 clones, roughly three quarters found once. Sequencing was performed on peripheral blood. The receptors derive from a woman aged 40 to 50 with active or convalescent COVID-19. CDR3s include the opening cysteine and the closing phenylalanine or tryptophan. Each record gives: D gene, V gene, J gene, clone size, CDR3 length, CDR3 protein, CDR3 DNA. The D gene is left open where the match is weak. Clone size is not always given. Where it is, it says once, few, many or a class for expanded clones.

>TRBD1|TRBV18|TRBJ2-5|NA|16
CASSRGQGSDQETQYF
TGTGCCAGCTCCCGCGGACAGGGGAGTGACCAAGAGACCCAGTACTTC
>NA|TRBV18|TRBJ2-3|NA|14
CASSPPSGTDTQYF
TGTGCCAGCTCACCACCGTCCGGCACAGATACGCAGTATTTT
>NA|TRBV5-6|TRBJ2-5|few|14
CASSPLQRTETQYF
TGTGCCAGCAGCCCTTTACAGCGGACGGAGACCCAGTACTTC
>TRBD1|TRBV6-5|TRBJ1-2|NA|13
CASTRTGGGGYTF
TGTGCCAGCACCCGGACAGGGGGAGGTGGCTACACCTTC
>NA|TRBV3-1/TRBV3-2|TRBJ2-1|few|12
CASSGGFDEQFF
TGTGCCAGCAGCGGGGGGTTCGATGAGCAGTTCTTC
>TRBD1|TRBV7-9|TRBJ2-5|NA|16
CASSYSLTGGFETQYF
TGTGCCAGCAGCTACTCTTTGACAGGGGGCTTCGAGACCCAGTACTTC
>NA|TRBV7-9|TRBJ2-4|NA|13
CASTLSRSNIQYF
TGTGCCAGCACCCTGAGCCGAAGTAACATTCAGTACTTC
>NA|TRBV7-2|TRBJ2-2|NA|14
CASSLARAPVELFF
TGTGCCAGCAGCTTAGCGCGAGCTCCGGTGGAGCTGTTTTTT
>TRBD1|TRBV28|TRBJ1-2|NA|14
CATLQGGGNYGYTF
TGTGCCACCCTACAGGGGGGTGGCAACTATGGCTACACCTTC
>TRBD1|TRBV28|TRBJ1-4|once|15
CASSRDRGLNEKLFF
TGTGCCAGCAGCCGGGACAGGGGGCTGAATGAAAAACTGTTTTTT
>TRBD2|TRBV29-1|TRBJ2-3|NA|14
CSIETSVVTDTQYF
TGCAGCATTGAAACTAGCGTCGTTACCGATACGCAGTATTTT
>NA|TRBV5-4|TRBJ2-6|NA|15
CASSLGGSGANVLTF
TGTGCCAGCAGCTTGGGCGGCTCTGGGGCCAACGTCCTGACTTTC
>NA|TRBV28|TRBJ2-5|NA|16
CASSLEQGRTQETQYF
TGTGCCAGCAGTTTAGAACAGGGGAGGACCCAAGAGACCCAGTACTTC
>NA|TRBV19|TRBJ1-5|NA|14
CASSIFLSNQPQHF
TGTGCCAGTAGTATTTTTCTTAGCAATCAGCCCCAGCATTTT
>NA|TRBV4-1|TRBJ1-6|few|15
CASSQLTGNNSPLHF
TGCGCCAGCAGCCAACTAACAGGGAATAATTCACCCCTCCACTTT
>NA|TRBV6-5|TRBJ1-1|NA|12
CASIDRNTEAFF
TGTGCCAGCATAGACAGAAACACTGAAGCTTTCTTT
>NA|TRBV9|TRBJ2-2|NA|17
CASSVSPRGPNTGELFF
TGTGCCAGCAGCGTATCGCCCAGGGGTCCTAACACCGGGGAGCTGTTTTTT
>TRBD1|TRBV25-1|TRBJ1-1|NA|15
CASSAGTGVNTEAFF
TGTGCCAGCAGTGCCGGGACAGGGGTGAACACTGAAGCTTTCTTT
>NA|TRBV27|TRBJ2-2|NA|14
CASSPGAGTGELFF
TGTGCCAGCAGCCCCGGGGCGGGGACCGGGGAGCTGTTTTTT
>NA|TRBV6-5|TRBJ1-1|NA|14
CASISGTGSPGTFF
TGTGCCAGCATCTCCGGAACAGGGTCTCCAGGGACTTTCTTT
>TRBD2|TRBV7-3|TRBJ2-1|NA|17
CASSMGLAGGPYNEQFF
TGTGCCAGCAGCATGGGACTAGCGGGGGGGCCCTACAATGAGCAGTTCTTC
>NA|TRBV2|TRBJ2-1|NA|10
CASRSNEQFF
TGTGCCAGCAGATCTAATGAGCAGTTCTTC
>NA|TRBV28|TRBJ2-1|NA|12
CASSLVSNEQFF
TGTGCCAGCAGTTTAGTTTCGAATGAGCAGTTCTTC
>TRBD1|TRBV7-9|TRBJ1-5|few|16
CASSLVGQGFDQPQHF
TGTGCCAGCAGCTTAGTGGGACAGGGCTTCGATCAGCCCCAGCATTTT
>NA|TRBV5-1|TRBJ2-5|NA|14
CASARRVMGETQYF
TGCGCCAGCGCTCGACGGGTGATGGGTGAGACCCAGTACTTC
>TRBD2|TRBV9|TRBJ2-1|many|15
CASSVDGGADNEQFF
TGTGCCAGCAGCGTAGACGGGGGGGCAGACAATGAGCAGTTCTTC
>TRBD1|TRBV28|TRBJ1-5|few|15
CASSLRQGSNQPQHF
TGTGCCAGCAGCCTGCGACAGGGTAGCAATCAGCCCCAGCATTTT
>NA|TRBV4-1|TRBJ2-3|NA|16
CASSQIRDSRTDTQYF
TGCGCCAGCAGCCAGATCCGGGACTCTAGAACAGATACGCAGTATTTT
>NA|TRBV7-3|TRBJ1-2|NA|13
CASSSDSPGGYTF
TGTGCCAGCAGCTCGGACAGCCCTGGGGGCTACACCTTC
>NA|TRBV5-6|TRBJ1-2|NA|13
CASRFIDSSGYTF
TGTGCCAGCAGATTTATCGACAGCTCGGGCTACACCTTC